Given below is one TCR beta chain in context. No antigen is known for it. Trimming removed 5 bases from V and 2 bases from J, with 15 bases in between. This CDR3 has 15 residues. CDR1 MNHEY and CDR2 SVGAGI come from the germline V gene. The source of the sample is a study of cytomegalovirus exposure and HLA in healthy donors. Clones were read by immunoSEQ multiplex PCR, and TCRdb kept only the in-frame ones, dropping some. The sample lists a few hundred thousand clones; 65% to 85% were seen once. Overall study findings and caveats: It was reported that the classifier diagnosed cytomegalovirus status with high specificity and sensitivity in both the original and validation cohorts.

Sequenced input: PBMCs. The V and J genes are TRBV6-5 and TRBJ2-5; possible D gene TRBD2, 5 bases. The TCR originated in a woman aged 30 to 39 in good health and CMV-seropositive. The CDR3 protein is CASSPYGVGQETQYF. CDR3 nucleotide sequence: TGTGCCAGCAGTCCCTACGGGGTTGGGCAAGAGACCCAGTACTTC.